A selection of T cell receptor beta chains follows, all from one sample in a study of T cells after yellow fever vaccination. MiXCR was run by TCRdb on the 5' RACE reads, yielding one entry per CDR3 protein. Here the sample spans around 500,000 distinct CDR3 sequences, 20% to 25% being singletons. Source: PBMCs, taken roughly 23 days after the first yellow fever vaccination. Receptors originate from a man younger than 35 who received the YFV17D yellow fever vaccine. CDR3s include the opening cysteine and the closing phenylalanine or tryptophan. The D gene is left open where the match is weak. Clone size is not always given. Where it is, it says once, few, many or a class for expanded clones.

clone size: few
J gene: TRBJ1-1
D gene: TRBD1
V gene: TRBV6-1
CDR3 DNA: TGTGCCAGCAGTACAGGGGGTAACACTGAAGCTTTCTTT
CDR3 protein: CASSTGGNTEAFF

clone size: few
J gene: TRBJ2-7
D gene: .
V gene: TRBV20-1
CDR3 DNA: TGCAGTGCTAAGAGGGACACTTCCTACGAGCAGTACTTC
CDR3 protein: CSAKRDTSYEQYF

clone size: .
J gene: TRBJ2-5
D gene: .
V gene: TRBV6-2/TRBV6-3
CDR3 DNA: TGTGCCAGCAAGCTGGAAGGACGGATACAAGAGACCCAGTACTTC
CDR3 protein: CASKLEGRIQETQYF

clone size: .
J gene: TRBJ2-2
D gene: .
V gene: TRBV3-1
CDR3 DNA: TGTGCCAGCAGCCAACTGGGTCCAAACACCGGGGAGCTGTTTTTT
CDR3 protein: CASSQLGPNTGELFF

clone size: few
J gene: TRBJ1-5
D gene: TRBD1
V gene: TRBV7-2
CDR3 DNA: TGTGCCAGCAGCCGAGCCGGGACAGGGGATCAGCCCCAGCATTTT
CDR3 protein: CASSRAGTGDQPQHF

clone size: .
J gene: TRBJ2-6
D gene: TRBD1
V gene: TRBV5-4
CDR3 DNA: TGTGCCAGCAGCCCCGGGACAGGGGTCCCTGGGGCCAACGTCCTGACTTTC
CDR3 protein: CASSPGTGVPGANVLTF

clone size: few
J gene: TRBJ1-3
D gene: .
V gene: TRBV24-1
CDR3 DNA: TGTGCCACCAGTGATACGGCGGACACCATATATTTT
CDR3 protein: CATSDTADTIYF

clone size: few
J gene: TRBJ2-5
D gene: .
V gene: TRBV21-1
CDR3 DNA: TGTGCCAGCAGCAAAGGGCAGGGTGATTTCAAGGAGACCCAGTACTTC
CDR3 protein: CASSKGQGDFKETQYF

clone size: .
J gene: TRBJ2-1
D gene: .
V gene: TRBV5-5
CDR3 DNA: TGTGCCAGCAGCTTGGCAGTACCCTCCTACAATGAGCAGTTCTTC
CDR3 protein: CASSLAVPSYNEQFF

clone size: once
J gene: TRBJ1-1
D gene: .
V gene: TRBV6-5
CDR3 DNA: TGTGCCAGCAGTTACGGGGGGCGTGACACTGAAGCTTTCTTT
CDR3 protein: CASSYGGRDTEAFF

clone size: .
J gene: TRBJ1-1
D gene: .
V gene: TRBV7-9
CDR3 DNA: TGTGCCAGCAGCTTAGCGCTAAAACCGAACACTGAAGCTTTCTTT
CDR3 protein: CASSLALKPNTEAFF

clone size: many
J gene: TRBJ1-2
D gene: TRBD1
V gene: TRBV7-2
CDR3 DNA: TGTGCCAGCAGCCCCGGGACAGATGGGGGCGGCTACACCTTC
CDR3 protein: CASSPGTDGGGYTF

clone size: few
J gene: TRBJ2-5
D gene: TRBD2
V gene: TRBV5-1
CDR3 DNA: TGCGCCAGCAGCTTACTAGCGGGGGGGTACCAAGAGACCCAGTACTTC
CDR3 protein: CASSLLAGGYQETQYF

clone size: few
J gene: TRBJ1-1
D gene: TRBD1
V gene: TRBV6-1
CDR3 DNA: TGTGCCAGCAGACAGGGGGCAGCAACTGAAGCTTTCTTT
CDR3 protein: CASRQGAATEAFF

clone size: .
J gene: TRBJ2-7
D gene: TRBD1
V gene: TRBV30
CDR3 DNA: TGTGCCTGGAGGGGGACAGGGGGCTACGAGCAGTACTTC
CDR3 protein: CAWRGTGGYEQYF

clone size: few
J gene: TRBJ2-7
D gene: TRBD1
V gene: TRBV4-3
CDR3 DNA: TGCGCCAGCAGCCAAGACAGAGGGACAGGGTCCTACGAGCAGTACTTC
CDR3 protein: CASSQDRGTGSYEQYF

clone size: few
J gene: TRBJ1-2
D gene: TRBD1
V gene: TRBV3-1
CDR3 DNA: TGTGCCAGCAGCGGTACAGGGGGGGGCGACTATGGCTACACCTTC
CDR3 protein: CASSGTGGGDYGYTF

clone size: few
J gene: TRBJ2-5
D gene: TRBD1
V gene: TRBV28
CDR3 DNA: TGTGCCAGCAATACTAATTCCGGGACAGGGGGTCGGGAGACCCAGTACTTC
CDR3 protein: CASNTNSGTGGRETQYF

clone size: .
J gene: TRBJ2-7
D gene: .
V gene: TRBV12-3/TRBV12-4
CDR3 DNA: TGTGCCAGCAGTGGGACGGTATACTACGAGCAGTACTTC
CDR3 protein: CASSGTVYYEQYF

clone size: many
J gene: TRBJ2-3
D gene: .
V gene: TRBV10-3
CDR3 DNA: TGTGCCATCAGCCTACTAGATGGCACAGATACGCAGTATTTT
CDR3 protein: CAISLLDGTDTQYF

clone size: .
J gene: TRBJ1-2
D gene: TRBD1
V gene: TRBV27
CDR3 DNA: TGTGCCAGCAGTCCGCAGGGACAGAACTATGGCTACACCTTC
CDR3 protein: CASSPQGQNYGYTF

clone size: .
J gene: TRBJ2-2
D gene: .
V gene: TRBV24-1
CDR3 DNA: TGTGCCACCAGTGATGGGACGAACACCGGGGAGCTGTTTTTT
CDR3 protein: CATSDGTNTGELFF

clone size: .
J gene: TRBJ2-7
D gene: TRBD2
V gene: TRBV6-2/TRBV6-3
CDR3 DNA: TGTGCCACCAGACTAGCCCATTCCTACGAGCAGTACTTC
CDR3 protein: CATRLAHSYEQYF

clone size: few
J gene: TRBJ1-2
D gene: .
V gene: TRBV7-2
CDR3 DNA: TGTGCCAGCAGCTTAGAGATCTTACTTAACTATGGCTACACCTTC
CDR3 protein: CASSLEILLNYGYTF

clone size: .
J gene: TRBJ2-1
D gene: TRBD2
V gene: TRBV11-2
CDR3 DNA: TGTGCCAGCAGCCCGGGGAGCGGGGGGGCAATCAATGAGCAGTTCTTC
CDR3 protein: CASSPGSGGAINEQFF

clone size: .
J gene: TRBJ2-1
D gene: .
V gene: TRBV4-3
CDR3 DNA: TGCGCCAGCAGCCAAGACAGCGACAATGAGCAGTTCTTC
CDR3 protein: CASSQDSDNEQFF